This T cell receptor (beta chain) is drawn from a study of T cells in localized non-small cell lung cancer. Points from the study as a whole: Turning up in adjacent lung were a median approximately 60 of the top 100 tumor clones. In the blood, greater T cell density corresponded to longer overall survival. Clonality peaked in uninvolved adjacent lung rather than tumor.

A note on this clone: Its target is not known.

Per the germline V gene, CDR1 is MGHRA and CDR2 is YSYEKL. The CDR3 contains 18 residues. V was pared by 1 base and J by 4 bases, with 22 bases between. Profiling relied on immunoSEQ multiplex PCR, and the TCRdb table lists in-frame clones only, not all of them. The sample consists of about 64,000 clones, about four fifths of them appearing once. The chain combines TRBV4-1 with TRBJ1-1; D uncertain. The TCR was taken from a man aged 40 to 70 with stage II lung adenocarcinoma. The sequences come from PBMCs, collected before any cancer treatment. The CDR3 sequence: CASSQGNGAGRSSTEAFF. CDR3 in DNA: TGCGCCAGCAGCCAAGGGAACGGTGCGGGGAGATCGAGCACTGAAGCTTTCTTT.